A selection of T cell receptor beta chains follows, all from one sample in a study of T cell repertoires in cytomegalovirus infection. TCRdb re-derived calls from the reads in MiXCR, one entry per CDR3 protein. The sample holds about 180,000 distinct CDR3 sequences, about a sixth seen once. The sequencing sample was made of CD8+ T cells from PBMCs. These receptors were obtained from a human donor in good health (CMV status not recorded). Some clones in this sample may be carry-over from other donors' samples. Both conserved end residues are part of each CDR3. The D gene is left open where the match is weak. Not every row has a clone size; where given, it reads once, few, many or a size class.

v_call,d_call,clone_size,j_call,cdr3_aa,cdr3_nt
TRBV4-1,-,few,TRBJ1-2,CASSPRIPQSAYGYTF,TGCGCCAGCAGCCCACGAATACCCCAGAGCGCCTATGGCTACACCTTC
TRBV28,TRBD2,-,TRBJ2-7,CASGNRAGYSYEQYF,TGTGCCAGCGGCAACCGAGCGGGGTACTCCTACGAGCAGTACTTC
TRBV20-1,TRBD1,-,TRBJ1-2,CSATGQDNYGYTF,TGCAGTGCTACCGGACAGGACAACTATGGCTACACCTTC
TRBV27,-,-,TRBJ1-1,CASSLSPPGVMNTEAFF,TGTGCCAGCAGTTTATCGCCCCCGGGGGTCATGAACACTGAAGCTTTCTTT
TRBV7-6,TRBD1,few,TRBJ1-5,CASSSGQGAPQPQHF,TGTGCCAGCAGCTCCGGACAGGGGGCCCCTCAGCCCCAGCATTTT
TRBV12-3/TRBV12-4,-,few,TRBJ1-2,CASTKGPYGYTF,TGTGCCAGCACCAAGGGCCCCTATGGCTACACCTTC
TRBV7-2,TRBD1,few,TRBJ2-3,CASRFRSTGGMTDTQYF,TGTGCCAGCAGGTTTCGGTCTACAGGGGGGATGACAGATACGCAGTATTTT
TRBV7-9,-,many,TRBJ2-7,CASSLGDTIYEQYF,TGTGCCAGCAGCTTAGGGGACACGATCTACGAGCAGTACTTC
TRBV6-5,-,-,TRBJ1-1,CASSYGRGVTEAFF,TGTGCCAGCAGTTACGGCCGGGGGGTAACTGAAGCTTTCTTT
TRBV20-1,-,-,TRBJ1-5,CSARDRGSQPQHF,TGCAGTGCTAGAGATCGAGGTTCTCAGCCCCAGCATTTT
TRBV5-6,-,few,TRBJ1-1,CASSLGEGFGAFF,TGTGCCAGCAGCTTGGGCGAGGGGTTCGGAGCTTTCTTT
TRBV28,-,few,TRBJ1-1,CASRAYQGGNEAFF,TGTGCCAGCAGAGCGTACCAGGGCGGGAATGAAGCTTTCTTT
TRBV7-8,TRBD1,-,TRBJ2-6,CASSLARDSSDRHSGANVLTF,TGTGCCAGCAGCTTAGCCCGGGACAGCTCAGACCGCCACTCTGGGGCCAACGTCCTGACTTTC
TRBV6-8,TRBD1,-,TRBJ2-2,CASSYRGHSTGELFF,TGTGCCAGCAGTTACAGGGGGCACAGCACCGGGGAGCTGTTTTTT
TRBV7-9,TRBD1,-,TRBJ1-2,CASIQQGNYGYTF,TGTGCCAGCATCCAACAGGGGAACTATGGCTACACCTTC
TRBV12-3/TRBV12-4,TRBD1,-,TRBJ2-2,CASSGQGVWTGELFF,TGTGCCAGTTCCGGACAGGGGGTATGGACCGGGGAGCTGTTTTTT
TRBV6-4,TRBD1,-,TRBJ2-1,CASSEGTGVGNEQFF,TGTGCCAGCAGTGAAGGGACAGGGGTGGGCAATGAGCAGTTCTTC
TRBV6-5,-,few,TRBJ2-7,CASSYSFGQYSYEQYF,TGTGCCAGCAGTTACTCGTTCGGACAGTACTCCTACGAGCAGTACTTC
TRBV4-1,TRBD1,few,TRBJ2-5,CASSHRDRGIETQYF,TGCGCCAGCAGCCACAGAGACAGGGGGATAGAGACCCAGTACTTC
TRBV6-2/TRBV6-3,-,-,TRBJ1-2,CASSYEWYGYTF,TGTGCCAGCAGTTACGAGTGGTATGGCTACACCTTC
TRBV7-2,-,-,TRBJ1-2,CASSFNGFGYGYTF,TGTGCCAGCAGCTTCAATGGGTTTGGCTATGGCTACACCTTC
TRBV25-1,-,-,TRBJ1-1,CASTPRDRNTEAFF,TGTGCCAGCACTCCCCGGGACCGGAACACTGAAGCTTTCTTT